Sequencing of this T cell receptor beta chain was carried out in a study of blood T cells in healthy people across ages. General observations from the study: Long-lived donors had more naive CD4+ cells and higher diversity than aged donors. With age, beta diversity per million T cells declined roughly linearly, significantly by over 35. PBMCs were not sorted, which prevented a conclusive comparison of naive versus antigen-experienced cells.

The germline CDR1 and CDR2 sequences are MNHNS and SASEGT. The CDR3 extends over 15 amino acids. V lost 6 bases and J lost 4; bases outside the gene matches: 6. A sample-barcoded 5' primer and a J-beta primer mix were used in a second PCR of about 6 to 11 cycles. TCRdb passed the 5' RACE reads through MiXCR, listing each CDR3 protein once. Here the sample spans 1.4 million to 1.5 million distinct CDR3 sequences, roughly 45% being singletons. About this clonotype itself: Its antigen is currently unknown.

Donors were systemically healthy Caucasian individuals from Russia aged roughly 6 to 100 years. The receptor's source is a woman aged 18 to 35 in good health. V gene TRBV6-1 combines with J gene TRBJ2-1; the match to TRBD2 covers 10 bases. Sample: blood. As DNA, the CDR3 is TGTGCCAGCAGGGCTACTAGCGGGATTTACAATGAGCAGTTCTTC. Encoded protein: CASRATSGIYNEQFF.